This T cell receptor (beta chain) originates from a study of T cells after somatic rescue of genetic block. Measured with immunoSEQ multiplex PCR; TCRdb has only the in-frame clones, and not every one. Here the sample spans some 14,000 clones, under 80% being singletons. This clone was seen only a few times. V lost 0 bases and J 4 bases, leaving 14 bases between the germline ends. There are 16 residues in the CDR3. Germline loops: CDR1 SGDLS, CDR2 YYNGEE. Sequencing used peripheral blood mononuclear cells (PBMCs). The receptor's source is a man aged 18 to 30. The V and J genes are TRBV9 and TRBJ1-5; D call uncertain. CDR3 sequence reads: CASSVGPPSWNQPQHF. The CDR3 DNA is TGTGCCAGCAGCGTAGGCCCGCCATCATGGAATCAGCCCCAGCATTTT.